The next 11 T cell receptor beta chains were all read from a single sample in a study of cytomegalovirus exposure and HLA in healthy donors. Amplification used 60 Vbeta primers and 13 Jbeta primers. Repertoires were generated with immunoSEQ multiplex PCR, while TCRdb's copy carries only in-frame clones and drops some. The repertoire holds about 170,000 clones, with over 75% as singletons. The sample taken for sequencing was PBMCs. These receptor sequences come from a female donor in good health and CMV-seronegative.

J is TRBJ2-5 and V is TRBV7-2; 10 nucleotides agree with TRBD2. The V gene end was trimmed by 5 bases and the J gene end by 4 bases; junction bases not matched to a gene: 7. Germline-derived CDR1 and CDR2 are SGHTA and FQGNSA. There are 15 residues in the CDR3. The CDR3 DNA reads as TGTGCCAGCAGCCTCCCCGGGACTAGCGCAGAGACCCAGTACTTC. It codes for CASSLPGTSAETQYF. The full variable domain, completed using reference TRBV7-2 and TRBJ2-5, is GAGVSQSPSNKVTEKGKDVELRCDPISGHTALYWYRQSLGQGLEFLIYFQGNSAPDKSGLPSDRFSAERTGGSVSTLTIQRTQQEDSAVYLCASSLPGTSAETQYFGPGTRLLVL.

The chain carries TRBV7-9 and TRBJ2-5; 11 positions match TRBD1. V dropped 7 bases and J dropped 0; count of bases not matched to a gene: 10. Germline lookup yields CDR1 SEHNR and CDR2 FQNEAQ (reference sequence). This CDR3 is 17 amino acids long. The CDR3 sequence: CASTPRTGGPNQETQYF. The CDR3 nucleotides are TGTGCCAGCACCCCTAGGACAGGGGGCCCTAACCAAGAGACCCAGTACTTC.

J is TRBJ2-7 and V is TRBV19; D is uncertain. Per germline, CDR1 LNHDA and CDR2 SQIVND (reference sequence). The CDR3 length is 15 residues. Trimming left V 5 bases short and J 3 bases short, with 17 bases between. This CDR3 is CASSPRSAVDYEQYF. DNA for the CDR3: TGTGCCAGTAGTCCCCGAAGCGCGGTCGACTACGAGCAGTACTTC.

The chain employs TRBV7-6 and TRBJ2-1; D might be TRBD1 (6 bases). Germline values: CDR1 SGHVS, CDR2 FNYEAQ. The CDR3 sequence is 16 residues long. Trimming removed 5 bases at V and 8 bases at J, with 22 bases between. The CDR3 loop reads CASSESGTSFRHEQFF. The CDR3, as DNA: TGTGCCAGCAGCGAATCCGGGACATCCTTTCGGCATGAGCAGTTCTTC.

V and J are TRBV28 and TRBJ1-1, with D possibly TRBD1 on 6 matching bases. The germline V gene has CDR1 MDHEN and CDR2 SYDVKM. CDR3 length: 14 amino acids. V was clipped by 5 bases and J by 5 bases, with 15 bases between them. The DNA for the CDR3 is TGTGCCAGCAGTCCTACAGGGTTGAGAACTGAAGCTTTCTTT. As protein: CASSPTGLRTEAFF.

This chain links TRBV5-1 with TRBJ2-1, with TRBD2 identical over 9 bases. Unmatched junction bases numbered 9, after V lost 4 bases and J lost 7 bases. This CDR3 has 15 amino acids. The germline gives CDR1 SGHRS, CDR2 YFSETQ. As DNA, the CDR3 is TGCGCCAGCAGCGGGACCGGGACTAGCAAAAATGAGCAGTTCTTC. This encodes CASSGTGTSKNEQFF.

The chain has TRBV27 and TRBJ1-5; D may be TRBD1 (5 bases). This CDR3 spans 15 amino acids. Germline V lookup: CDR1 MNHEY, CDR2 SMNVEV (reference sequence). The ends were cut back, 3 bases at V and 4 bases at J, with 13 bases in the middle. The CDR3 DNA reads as TGTGCCAGCAGTTTGATCCAGGGTGGGAATCAGCCCCAGCATTTT. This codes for CASSLIQGGNQPQHF.

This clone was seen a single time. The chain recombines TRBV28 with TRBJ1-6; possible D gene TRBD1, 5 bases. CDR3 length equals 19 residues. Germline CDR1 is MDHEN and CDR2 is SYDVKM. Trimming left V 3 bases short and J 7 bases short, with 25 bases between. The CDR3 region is CASSFWAGRRAQGNSPLHF. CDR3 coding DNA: TGTGCCAGCAGTTTCTGGGCAGGGAGGAGGGCCCAAGGAAATTCACCCCTCCACTTT.

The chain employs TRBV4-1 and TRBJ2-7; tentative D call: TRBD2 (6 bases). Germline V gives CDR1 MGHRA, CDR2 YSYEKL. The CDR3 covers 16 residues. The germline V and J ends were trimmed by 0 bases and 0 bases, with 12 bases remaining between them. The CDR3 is CASSQEGGLHSYEQYF. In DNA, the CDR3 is TGCGCCAGCAGCCAAGAGGGGGGACTTCACTCCTACGAGCAGTACTTC.

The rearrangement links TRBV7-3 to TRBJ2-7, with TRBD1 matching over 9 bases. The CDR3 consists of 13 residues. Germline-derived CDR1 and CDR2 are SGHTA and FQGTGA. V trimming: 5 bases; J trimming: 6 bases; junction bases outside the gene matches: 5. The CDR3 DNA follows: TGTGCCAGCAGCGCCGGGACAGGGTCCGAGCAGTACTTC. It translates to CASSAGTGSEQYF.

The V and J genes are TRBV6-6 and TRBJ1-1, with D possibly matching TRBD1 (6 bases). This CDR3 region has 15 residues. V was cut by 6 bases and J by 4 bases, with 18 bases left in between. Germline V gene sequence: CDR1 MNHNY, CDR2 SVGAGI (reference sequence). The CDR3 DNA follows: TGTGCCAGCAGAGAAACAATCCCAGGGGCCACTGAAGCTTTCTTT. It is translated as CASRETIPGATEAFF.